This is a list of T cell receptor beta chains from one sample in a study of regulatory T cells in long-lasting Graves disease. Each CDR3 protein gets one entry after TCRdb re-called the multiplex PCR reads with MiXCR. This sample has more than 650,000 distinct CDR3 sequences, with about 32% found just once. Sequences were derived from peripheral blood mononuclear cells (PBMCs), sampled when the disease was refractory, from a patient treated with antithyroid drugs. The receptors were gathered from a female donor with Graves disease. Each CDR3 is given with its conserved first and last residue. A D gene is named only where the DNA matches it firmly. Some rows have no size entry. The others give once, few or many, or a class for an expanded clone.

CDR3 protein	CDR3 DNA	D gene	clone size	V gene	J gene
CASSVPGGGYGYTF	TGCGCCAGCAGCGTCCCAGGGGGCGGCTATGGCTACACCTTC	TRBD1	few	TRBV5-1	TRBJ1-2
CASSMREPNTEAFF	TGTGCCAGTAGTATGAGAGAGCCGAACACTGAAGCTTTCTTT	-	-	TRBV19	TRBJ1-1
CASSYGRTGVNQPQHF	TGTGCCAGCAGTTACGGGAGGACAGGGGTAAATCAGCCCCAGCATTTT	TRBD1	-	TRBV6-2/TRBV6-3	TRBJ1-5
CASSASLAGEETQYF	TGTGCCAGCAGCGCTAGCCTAGCGGGAGAAGAGACCCAGTACTTC	TRBD2	-	TRBV25-1	TRBJ2-5
CASSSPLAGVLYEQYF	TGTGCCAGCAGTTCTCCACTCGCGGGAGTATTGTACGAGCAGTACTTC	TRBD2	few	TRBV28	TRBJ2-7
CASGSTLGEASGKLFF	TGTGCTAGTGGTTCGACCCTAGGGGAGGCATCCGGGAAACTGTTTTTT	-	many	TRBV12-5	TRBJ1-4
CASSFAGMTSGANVLTF	TGTGCCAGCAGTTTTGCGGGCATGACCTCTGGGGCCAACGTCCTGACTTTC	-	few	TRBV12-3/TRBV12-4	TRBJ2-6
CASSLAGGQKNIQYF	TGTGCCAGCAGCCTAGCGGGAGGACAAAAAAACATTCAGTACTTC	TRBD2	-	TRBV7-2	TRBJ2-4
CSAPRGSTEAFF	TGCAGTGCTCCCAGGGGGTCCACTGAAGCTTTCTTT	TRBD1	-	TRBV20-1	TRBJ1-1
CASSLGTEQFF	TGTGCCAGCAGCTTAGGGACTGAGCAGTTCTTC	-	-	TRBV7-9	TRBJ2-1
CSARDQAARGAQYF	TGCAGTGCTAGAGATCAGGCTGCCAGAGGGGCCCAGTACTTC	-	few	TRBV20-1	TRBJ2-5
CASSKDQGARNQPQHF	TGTGCCAGCAGCAAGGACCAGGGGGCGCGGAATCAGCCCCAGCATTTT	TRBD1	few	TRBV6-1	TRBJ1-5
CASSQVRDSESFEQYF	TGCGCCAGCAGCCAAGTTCGGGACAGCGAGTCCTTCGAGCAGTACTTC	TRBD1	-	TRBV4-1	TRBJ2-7
CSVRTSGSREQYF	TGCAGCGTTCGGACTAGCGGGAGTCGCGAGCAGTACTTC	TRBD2	few	TRBV29-1	TRBJ2-7
CASNTGTATNTEAFF	TGTGCCAGCAATACCGGGACAGCAACGAACACTGAAGCTTTCTTT	TRBD1	-	TRBV6-1	TRBJ1-1
CASSPQSSPLHF	TGTGCCAGCAGCCCACAGAGTTCACCCCTCCACTTT	-	few	TRBV3-1	TRBJ1-6
CASSLSSSINQPQHF	TGTGCCAGCAGTTTATCGAGCAGCATCAATCAGCCCCAGCATTTT	-	-	TRBV27	TRBJ1-5
CASVSEGRNYGYTF	TGTGCCAGCGTCTCCGAAGGACGGAACTATGGCTACACCTTC	-	few	TRBV12-3/TRBV12-4	TRBJ1-2
CASSGPTSPGHEQYF	TGTGCCAGCAGCGGACCCACTAGCCCGGGGCACGAGCAGTACTTC	-	-	TRBV2	TRBJ2-7
CSAPTSGYSYEQYF	TGCAGTGCTCCGACTAGCGGGTACTCCTACGAGCAGTACTTC	TRBD2	-	TRBV20-1	TRBJ2-7
CASSLALVGATEAFF	TGTGCCAGCAGCTTGGCACTCGTTGGGGCCACTGAAGCTTTCTTT	-	few	TRBV5-5	TRBJ1-1
CASSILSGKISYNEQFF	TGTGCCAGTAGTATCTTAAGCGGGAAGATTTCCTACAATGAGCAGTTCTTC	TRBD2	-	TRBV19	TRBJ2-1
CASSPRTGLGGELFF	TGTGCCAGCTCTCCTCGCACAGGGCTCGGCGGGGAGCTGTTTTTT	-	-	TRBV18	TRBJ2-2
CASSPTPGMNTEAFF	TGTGCCAGCAGTCCAACCCCGGGGATGAACACTGAAGCTTTCTTT	-	many	TRBV28	TRBJ1-1
CASSYSGLADQETQYF	TGTGCCAGCAGTTACTCGGGACTAGCGGACCAAGAGACCCAGTACTTC	TRBD2	-	TRBV6-6	TRBJ2-5
CASSQRQGAQPQHF	TGTGCCAGCAGCCAGAGACAGGGGGCTCAGCCCCAGCATTTT	TRBD1	-	TRBV28	TRBJ1-5
CASSSLITSGQETQYF	TGTGCCAGCAGCTCTCTCATAACTAGCGGGCAAGAGACCCAGTACTTC	TRBD2	-	TRBV3-1	TRBJ2-5
CASKPLRGNGYTF	TGTGCCAGTAAACCCCTGAGGGGTAATGGCTACACCTTC	-	many	TRBV2	TRBJ1-2
CSASLSQGPDTQYF	TGCAGTGCTAGCTTATCACAAGGTCCAGATACGCAGTATTTT	-	-	TRBV20-1	TRBJ2-3
CASSTAKTGWEQPQHF	TGTGCCAGCAGTACGGCTAAGACAGGGTGGGAGCAGCCCCAGCATTTT	TRBD1	-	TRBV12-3/TRBV12-4	TRBJ1-5
CASSKQGSNNQPQHF	TGTGCCAGCAGCAAACAGGGCTCGAACAATCAGCCCCAGCATTTT	-	few	TRBV7-2	TRBJ1-5
CASSKTSGRADEQYF	TGTGCCAGCAGCAAAACTAGCGGGAGGGCGGACGAGCAGTACTTC	TRBD2	-	TRBV13	TRBJ2-7
CASSYSGGGEGNYGYTF	TGTGCCAGCAGTTACAGTGGGGGGGGAGAGGGGAACTATGGCTACACCTTC	-	-	TRBV6-9	TRBJ1-2
CASTPPSGRTGKDTQYF	TGTGCCAGCACTCCACCCTCAGGGCGGACAGGGAAGGATACGCAGTATTTT	TRBD1	-	TRBV27	TRBJ2-3
CASSESSSGRISHEQYF	TGCGCCAGCAGTGAGTCGTCTAGCGGGAGAATTTCCCACGAGCAGTACTTC	TRBD2	many	TRBV10-1	TRBJ2-7
CASTPTGATEAFF	TGTGCCAGCACCCCTACAGGGGCCACTGAAGCTTTCTTT	TRBD1	-	TRBV6-1	TRBJ1-1
CSVEAGVTYEQYF	TGCAGCGTTGAGGCAGGGGTCACCTACGAGCAGTACTTC	-	-	TRBV29-1	TRBJ2-7
CASSSPSGDPNTGELFF	TGTGCCAGCAGCTCTCCCTCAGGGGACCCAAACACCGGGGAGCTGTTTTTT	-	once	TRBV7-3	TRBJ2-2